These 22 T cell receptor beta chains were sequenced from one sample in a study of T cells in Graves' hyperthyroidism and ophthalmopathy. The investigators amplified TCR beta CDR3 regions from RNA transcripts. Researchers ran a first-round RT-PCR on the TCR CDR3 using the HTBI primer set. TCRdb passed the multiplex PCR reads through MiXCR, listing each CDR3 protein once. Of over 700,000 distinct CDR3 sequences listed, 38% are singletons. Specimen: blood. Receptors were obtained from a young man with Graves' hyperthyroidism.

The V and J genes are TRBV19 and TRBJ1-1; weak D call: TRBD1 (6 bases). The ends were cut back, 8 bases at V and 6 bases at J, with 10 bases in the middle. The CDR3 contains 11 residues. CDR1 is LNHDA, CDR2 SQIVND, per germline (reference sequence). The CDR3 nucleotides are TGTGCCAGTGGGTGGGGGCCTGAAGCTTTCTTT. It specifies CASGWGPEAFF.

The J gene is TRBJ1-1, the V gene TRBV9; D gene ambiguous. Looked up from germline, CDR1 is SGDLS and CDR2 is YYNGEE. V lost 0 bases to trimming and J lost 2 bases, with 11 bases between them. This CDR3 spans 15 amino acids. The CDR3 reads CASSVGAGFNTEAFF. CDR3 in DNA: TGTGCCAGCAGCGTAGGGGCAGGATTTAACACTGAAGCTTTCTTT.

This clonotype has a single count. Being one base from a much bigger clone, this may be a read error. The chain carries TRBV2 and TRBJ1-6, with TRBD1 as a possible D gene (6 bases). CDR3 length: 15 residues. From germline, CDR1 is SNHLY and CDR2 FYNNEI. With 4 bases removed from V and 10 bases from J, the gap between germline ends came to 17 bases. DNA for the CDR3: TGTGCCAGCAGTGGACGGCACGGGGGCCAGTCACCCCTCCACTTT. This encodes CASSGRHGGQSPLHF.

The chain joins TRBV20-1 to TRBJ1-4; 7 positions match TRBD1. The germline CDR1 and CDR2 sequences are DFQATT and SNEGSKA (reference sequence). V was clipped by 0 bases and J by 7 bases; unmatched bases: 5. CDR3 length equals 14 residues. CDR3 loop: CSARDPGGGEKLFF. The CDR3 region has the DNA TGCAGTGCTAGAGATCCAGGGGGTGGTGAAAAACTGTTTTTT.

The gene calls are TRBV29-1 and TRBJ1-2; a weak D match, TRBD1 (5 bases). This CDR3 has 14 amino acids. V was trimmed by 6 bases and J by 4 bases, leaving 18 bases between them. Per the germline V gene, CDR1 is SQVTM and CDR2 is ANQGSEA. CDR3 coding DNA: TGCAGCGTGGGAGGGTGGGGGACTAGCTATGGCTACACCTTC. It is translated as CSVGGWGTSYGYTF.

This chain links TRBV5-4 with TRBJ1-2; no clear D gene. Germline assignment: CDR1 SGHNT and CDR2 YYREEE (reference sequence). The V end was cut by 6 bases, the J end by 8 bases, with 8 bases between. This CDR3 comprises 10 residues. The CDR3 bases are TGTGCCAGCACTGGGCGAGGCTACACCTTC. It translates to CASTGRGYTF.

V usage is TRBV6-5 and J usage is TRBJ2-7; 15 positions match TRBD2. V shed 4 bases and J 3 bases; nucleotides not matched to a gene: 10. The germline V gene encodes CDR1 MNHEY and CDR2 SVGAGI. This CDR3 region has 18 residues. The DNA for the CDR3 is TGTGCCAGCAGTTCGGGACTAGCGGGAGGCCGGGGCTACTACGAGCAGTACTTC. Translation gives CASSSGLAGGRGYYEQYF.

The rearrangement links TRBV7-2 to TRBJ2-5, with 12 bases aligning to TRBD2. Germline V gene lookup returns CDR1 SGHTA and CDR2 FQGNSA. Unmatched junction bases numbered 7, after V lost 4 bases and J lost 4 bases. The CDR3 covers 16 residues. The DNA for the CDR3 is TGTGCCAGCAGCTCCCTTTGGGGACTAGCGGGAGAGACCCAGTACTTC. The encoded protein is CASSSLWGLAGETQYF.

This chain links TRBV7-9 with TRBJ2-2, with D possibly being TRBD2 (5 bases). There are 16 residues in the CDR3. V shed 4 bases and J shed 4 bases, with 16 bases lying between them. The germline gives CDR1 SEHNR, CDR2 FQNEAQ (reference sequence). The chain's CDR3 is CASSYITSSGTGELFF. The CDR3 coding sequence is TGTGCCAGCAGCTATATTACTAGTTCTGGCACCGGGGAGCTGTTTTTT.

As for this clonotype: At one end the junction does not follow the germline gene, possibly because of a read error. The V call is TRBV7-9, the J call TRBJ1-3, with a weak D call TRBD1 (5 bases). The CDR3 spans 13 residues. CDR1 SEHNR and CDR2 FQNEAQ come from the germline V gene (reference sequence). CDR3 protein: CVSSPQGTNTIYF. The CDR3 DNA sequence: TGTGTCAGCAGCCCGCAAGGGACGAACACCATATATTTT.

The table lists this clonotype with a count of one. The V and J genes are TRBV7-2 and TRBJ2-7; tentative D call: TRBD1 (6 bases). This CDR3 contains 14 residues. CDR1 is SGHTA and CDR2 is FQGNSA in the germline V gene. CDR3 DNA sequence: TGTGCTAGGGAAACAGGGATGGGCTCCTACGAGCAGTACTTC. Translation gives CARETGMGSYEQYF.

The table lists this clonotype with many counts. The chain carries TRBV10-3 and TRBJ2-5; possibly TRBD1 for D (5 bases). Between the trimmed V and J ends, which lost 0 bases and 2 bases, there was a span of 10 bases. The CDR3 spans 15 residues. CDR1 is ENHRY and CDR2 is SYGVKD in the germline V gene. CDR3 coding DNA: TGTGCCATCAGTGAGTCGATAGCAGGGCAAGAGACCCAGTACTTC. It encodes CAISESIAGQETQYF.

The V gene is TRBV20-1, the J gene TRBJ2-5, with TRBD1 matching over 8 bases. The J segment lost 5 bases and the V segment lost 3 bases, leaving 8 bases of the junction unmatched. The V gene's germline CDR1 is DFQATT and CDR2 SNEGSKA (reference sequence). The CDR3 is 14 residues long. The CDR3 reads CSARGTGGGETQYF. The CDR3 DNA reads TGCAGTGCTAGGGGGACAGGTGGCGGTGAGACCCAGTACTTC.

The chain has TRBV25-1 and TRBJ2-5; D is possibly TRBD2 (5 bases). This CDR3 is built from 17 residues. V shed 6 bases and J shed 0 bases, with 20 bases lying between them. The V gene's germline CDR1 is MGHDK and CDR2 SYGVNS. The CDR3 reads CASSQELQRKDQETQYF. DNA for the CDR3: TGTGCCAGCAGCCAAGAGCTCCAGCGGAAGGACCAAGAGACCCAGTACTTC.

The V call is TRBV5-5, the J call TRBJ1-5; possible D gene TRBD1, 5 bases. The CDR3 length is 14 residues. V lost 4 bases, J lost 6 bases, and 14 bases lay in between. Germline V gene sequence: CDR1 SGHKS, CDR2 YYEKEE (reference sequence). This chain's CDR3 is CASSALGGTQPQHF. Here the CDR3 DNA reads TGTGCCAGCAGCGCATTGGGAGGGACTCAGCCCCAGCATTTT.

This clonotype appeared a few times. This chain connects TRBV20-1 to TRBJ2-7, with D possibly matching TRBD1 (6 bases). Germline CDR1 is DFQATT and CDR2 is SNEGSKA (reference sequence). The CDR3 is 14 amino acids. The V end lost 4 bases, the J end lost 2 bases, and 15 bases lay between the germline ends. The DNA for the CDR3 is TGCAGTGCTACGCCGGGACACGGACCCTACGAGCAGTACTTC. Residues: CSATPGHGPYEQYF.

The CDR3 region has the DNA TGTGCCAGCAGCTTAGCGTCTCCCTACAATGAGCAGTTCTTC. Translating gives CASSLASPYNEQFF. The J gene is TRBJ2-1, the V gene TRBV7-9; D call uncertain. The length of the CDR3 is 14 residues. The V end lost 0 bases, the J end lost 2 bases, and 5 bases lay between the germline ends. Germline lookup yields CDR1 SEHNR and CDR2 FQNEAQ (reference sequence).

This clonotype was observed a handful of times. The chain uses TRBV7-9 and TRBJ2-7; D remains ambiguous. Trimming removed 5 bases at V and 1 base at J, with 18 bases between. The CDR3 sequence is 16 residues long. Germline V gene lookup returns CDR1 SEHNR and CDR2 FQNEAQ (reference sequence). The CDR3 loop is CASSKVTTRSSYEQYF. In nucleotides, the CDR3 is TGTGCCAGCAGCAAGGTTACCACCAGGAGTTCCTACGAGCAGTACTTC.

This clonotype appeared a few times. The rearrangement uses TRBV29-1 and TRBJ1-1, with 7 bases matching TRBD1. The CDR3 has 15 amino acids. V lost 2 bases and J lost 0; bases outside the gene matches: 6. CDR1 is SQVTM, CDR2 ANQGSEA, per germline. Here the CDR3 DNA reads TGCAGCGTTGAACACAGGGGAGGGTTGAACACTGAAGCTTTCTTT. It yields the protein CSVEHRGGLNTEAFF. Full variable domain (outside the CDR3, taken from reference TRBV29-1 and TRBJ1-1): SAVISQKPSRDICQRGTSLTIQCQVDSQVTMMFWYRQQPGQSLTLIATANQGSEATYESGFVIDKFPISRPNLTFSTLTVSNMSPEDSSIYLCSVEHRGGLNTEAFFGQGTRLTVV.

This clonotype was counted many times. This chain connects TRBV7-8 to TRBJ1-1; maybe TRBD1 (6 bases). V was clipped by 4 bases and J by 1 base, with 10 bases between them. Germline CDR1 reads SGHVS; CDR2 reads FQNEAQ. The CDR3 is 14 residues long. The CDR3 DNA is TGTGCCAGCAGCTGGGACATGCCGAACACTGAAGCTTTCTTT. Translating gives CASSWDMPNTEAFF.

This clonotype occurred once. CDR3: CASSPQGKNEQYF. The CDR3 region has the DNA TGTGCCAGCAGTCCACAGGGGAAAAACGAGCAGTACTTC. The chain employs TRBV25-1 and TRBJ2-7; 7 positions match TRBD1. Trimming took 5 bases from V and 5 from J; bases not matched to a gene: 6. The CDR3 loop spans 13 amino acids. CDR1 is MGHDK and CDR2 is SYGVNS in the germline V gene.

This chain joins TRBV5-1 and TRBJ2-2, with D perhaps matching TRBD1 or TRBD2 (6 bases each). Germline CDR1 SGHRS, CDR2 YFSETQ. The CDR3 sequence is 15 residues long. V was cut by 3 bases and J by 3 bases, with 12 bases left in between. The CDR3 nucleotides are TGCGCCAGCAGCTCTAGGGGGGTAGACACCGGGGAGCTGTTTTTT. Protein: CASSSRGVDTGELFF.